The 5 T cell receptor beta chains in this list originate from one sample, sequenced in a study of shared clonotypes between healthy human individuals. Data came from immunoSEQ multiplex PCR; TCRdb stores just in-frame clones and leaves some out. In the table there are more than 2 million clones, 90% to 96% of which are singletons. Specimen: naive CD4+ T cells sorted from blood. Subset given: CD45RA+ positively selected. The receptors here all came from a young man in good health.

This chain links TRBV11-3 with TRBJ2-2; unclear D gene. The V end lost 3 bases, the J end lost 0 bases, and 17 bases lay between the germline ends. In germline, CDR1 is SGHNT, CDR2 YENEEA. This CDR3 has 18 amino acids. The CDR3 region is CASSFRPPASPNTGELFF. DNA for the CDR3: TGTGCCAGCAGCTTTCGGCCCCCAGCGAGTCCGAACACCGGGGAGCTGTTTTTT.

The gene calls are TRBV28 and TRBJ1-5; D possibly corresponds to TRBD1 (6 bases). The CDR3 is 13 amino acids. From germline, CDR1 is MDHEN and CDR2 SYDVKM. V lost 11 bases, J lost 2 bases, and 13 bases lay in between. The CDR3 region has the DNA TGTGCCGCCGAGGGGGGTGGCAATCAGCCCCAGCATTTT. This encodes CAAEGGGNQPQHF. The full variable domain, completed using reference TRBV28 and TRBJ1-5, is DVKVTQSSRYLVKRTGEKVFLECVQDMDHENMFWYRQDPGLGLRLIYFSYDVKMKEKGDIPEGYSVSREKKERFSLILESASTNQTSMYLCAAEGGGNQPQHFGDGTRLSIL.

This chain joins TRBV6-6 and TRBJ1-5; D is ambiguous. Germline CDR1 is MNHNY and CDR2 is SVGAGI (reference sequence). Trimming left V 2 bases short and J 5 bases short, with 13 bases between. There are 15 residues in the CDR3. CDR3 sequence reads: CASSYEYSADQPQHF. The CDR3 coding sequence is TGTGCCAGCAGTTACGAATACAGTGCAGATCAGCCCCAGCATTTT.

This CDR3 reads CASSQGRGMNTEAFF. In nucleotides, the CDR3 is TGCGCCAGCAGCCAAGGGAGAGGGATGAACACTGAAGCTTTCTTT. The V call is TRBV4-1, the J call TRBJ1-1; D is unclear. V was cut by 1 base and J by 0 bases, with 9 bases left in between. Germline loops: CDR1 MGHRA, CDR2 YSYEKL. The CDR3 runs 15 residues.

V usage is TRBV6-5 and J usage is TRBJ2-2; D ambiguous. The CDR3 has 14 amino acids. Between the trimmed V and J ends, which lost 5 bases and 7 bases, there was a span of 14 bases. Germline CDR1 MNHEY, CDR2 SVGAGI. CDR3 sequence reads: CASSPLGSNGELFF. As DNA, the CDR3 is TGTGCCAGCAGTCCCCTTGGGTCGAACGGGGAGCTGTTTTTT.